This section outlines one T cell receptor (beta chain) sequence together with its context. The antigen remains undetermined. TCRdb used MiXCR to call clones anew from the PCR reads. This table holds roughly 36,000 clones, 20% to 30% found once. The sample originates from a study of metastatic and nonmetastatic thyroid tumors. Trimming removed 1 base from V and 8 bases from J, with 15 bases in between. CDR3 length equals 14 residues. Germline V gene lookup returns CDR1 GTSNPN and CDR2 SVGIG (reference sequence). Patients underwent thyroid surgery, and none had received any treatment before it. Study results and limitations: Malignant tumors reportedly showed significantly higher TCR beta diversity than benign nodules in both blood and tumor.

This chain links TRBV30 with TRBJ2-4; D possibly corresponds to TRBD2 (5 bases). Source material: blood. The source is a female donor with papillary thyroid cancer or a benign thyroid nodule (not recorded which). Some clones in this sample may be carry-over from other donors' samples. CDR3 sequence: CAWSDPGPRDIQYF. CDR3 DNA sequence: TGTGCCTGGAGTGATCCAGGTCCGCGGGACATTCAGTACTTC.